Below, 29 T cell receptor beta chains from the same sample are listed, as sequenced in a study of identical twins. TCRdb itself ran the 5' RACE reads through MiXCR, one entry per CDR3 protein. This table holds 450,000 or so distinct CDR3 sequences, 12% to 15% found once. The same data also contributed to another study, on yellow fever vaccine responses in identical twins.

The sequenced material came from CD4+ T cells sorted from blood. These receptors were taken from a woman aged 18 to 35 in good health.

Only a few counts were recorded for this clonotype. In DNA, the CDR3 is TGTGCCAGCAGTTTGGGCCTAGCGGGAGGGAGCTCCTACAATGAGCAGTTCTTC. Translated: CASSLGLAGGSSYNEQFF. The V call is TRBV28, the J call TRBJ2-1; 12 bases map to TRBD2. The germline V gene has CDR1 MDHEN and CDR2 SYDVKM. The CDR3 sequence is 18 residues long. J lost 0 bases, V lost 3 bases, and 6 bases had no gene match.

This clonotype was seen more than once but under ten times. V usage is TRBV5-4 and J usage is TRBJ2-3; D is perhaps TRBD1 (7 bases). CDR3 length equals 15 residues. The V gene's germline CDR1 is SGHNT and CDR2 YYREEE (reference sequence). V lost 4 bases and J lost 6, with 18 bases in between. For the CDR3, the DNA is TGTGCCAGCAGCAAACGACAGGGACTCATGGATACGCAGTATTTT. Residues: CASSKRQGLMDTQYF. The full variable domain, completed using reference TRBV5-4 and TRBJ2-3, is ETGVTQSPTHLIKTRGQQVTLRCSSQSGHNTVSWYQQALGQGPQFIFQYYREEENGRGNFPPRFSGLQFPNYSSELNVNALELDDSALYLCASSKRQGLMDTQYFGPGTRLTVL.

In its sample, this clonotype was seen many times. This chain connects TRBV7-2 to TRBJ2-4; D is possibly TRBD1 (6 bases). The CDR3 contains 16 residues. Trimming took off 2 bases at V and 1 base at J, with 12 bases between the two ends. The germline V gene has CDR1 SGHTA and CDR2 FQGNSA. The CDR3 region has the DNA TGTGCCAGCAGCTTAACAGGGTCGGGGGCCAAAAACATTCAGTACTTC. It encodes CASSLTGSGAKNIQYF.

V and J are TRBV20-1 and TRBJ2-7; D perhaps matches TRBD2 (7 bases). The CDR3 sequence is 14 residues long. V dropped 0 bases and J dropped 3 bases, with 12 bases sitting between them. Germline CDR1 and CDR2: DFQATT and SNEGSKA (reference sequence). For the CDR3, the DNA is TGCAGTGCTAGAGACGGGGGGCGCGTCTACGAGCAGTACTTC. It codes for CSARDGGRVYEQYF.

The sample holds a few counts of this clonotype. CDR3 nucleotide sequence: TGCAGCGTTGAAAGCCAGCTGGGGGAGACCCAGTACTTC. Amino acids: CSVESQLGETQYF. The chain recombines TRBV29-1 with TRBJ2-5; no firm D call. CDR3 length equals 13 residues. Germline V CDR1 and CDR2: SQVTM, ANQGSEA. Trimming stripped 2 bases from V and 5 bases from J, with 12 bases between.

The rearrangement links TRBV7-2 to TRBJ2-7; D remains unclear. CDR3 length: 16 amino acids. Looked up from germline, CDR1 is SGHTA and CDR2 is FQGNSA. The ends were cut back, 1 base at V and 4 bases at J, with 17 bases in the middle. The CDR3 sequence: CASSLVGSLASYEQYF. CDR3 bases: TGTGCCAGCAGCTTAGTAGGAAGTCTGGCTAGTTACGAGCAGTACTTC.

The sample holds a few counts of this clonotype. This chain links TRBV5-1 with TRBJ2-7, with D perhaps TRBD1 (6 bases). The CDR3 spans 13 residues. The V gene's germline CDR1 is SGHRS and CDR2 YFSETQ. With 4 bases removed from V and 6 bases from J, the gap between germline ends came to 14 bases. As DNA, the CDR3 is TGCGCCAGCAGCCCCCACAGGGAGTCCGAGCAGTACTTC. Protein product: CASSPHRESEQYF.

J is TRBJ2-3 and V is TRBV7-9; TRBD2 matches at 7 bases. Germline V CDR1 and CDR2: SEHNR, FQNEAQ (reference sequence). The CDR3 consists of 15 residues. The junction had 6 bases not matched to a gene; V was cut back by 2 bases and J by 4 bases. The CDR3 region is CASSLPGGSADTQYF. The CDR3 region has the DNA TGTGCCAGCAGCTTACCGGGCGGGAGCGCAGATACGCAGTATTTT.

J is TRBJ2-7 and V is TRBV28; TRBD2 matches at 15 bases. Per the germline V gene, CDR1 is MDHEN and CDR2 is SYDVKM. The CDR3 is 18 amino acids. J lost 3 bases, V lost 6 bases, and 12 bases had no gene match. The CDR3 loop reads CASRVVGLAGGQVYEQYF. For the CDR3, the DNA is TGTGCCAGCAGGGTCGTAGGACTAGCGGGAGGGCAGGTCTACGAGCAGTACTTC.

This chain connects TRBV11-2 to TRBJ2-2; 9 nucleotides line up with TRBD1. This CDR3 has 15 amino acids. Germline CDR1 and CDR2: SGHAT and FQNNGV. J was trimmed by 6 bases and V by 6 bases; bases with no gene match: 8. The chain's CDR3 is CASRPDRGGPGELFF. In DNA, the CDR3 is TGTGCCAGCAGACCGGACAGGGGAGGGCCCGGGGAGCTGTTTTTT.

Ten or more counts support this clonotype. This chain joins TRBV21-1 and TRBJ2-5; the tabulated D call, TRBD1, remains unverified against the DNA. TRBV21-1 corresponds to a pseudogene. The CDR3 runs to 14 residues. CDR3 DNA: TGTGCCAGCATCCCGACAGGCGCTCAAGAGACCCAGTACTTC. Translated: CASIPTGAQETQYF.

This clonotype was counted at least ten times. This rearrangement joins TRBV3-1 to TRBJ1-1; maybe TRBD1 (5 bases). V gave up 6 bases and J gave up 5 bases, with 16 bases separating them. The CDR3 loop spans 14 amino acids. Germline assignment: CDR1 LGHDT and CDR2 YNNKEL (reference sequence). The CDR3 loop reads CASRPAGVETEAFF. The CDR3 coding sequence is TGTGCCAGCAGACCCGCGGGGGTAGAAACTGAAGCTTTCTTT.

This clonotype was seen a handful of times. This CDR3 reads CASSQDLDKDYEQYF. CDR3 nucleotide sequence: TGTGCCAGCAGCCAAGATCTCGATAAAGACTACGAGCAGTACTTC. This chain joins TRBV4-2 and TRBJ2-7, with D hard to call. Germline values: CDR1 LGHNA, CDR2 YNFKEQ. V was trimmed by 0 bases and J by 3 bases, leaving 12 bases between them. The length of the CDR3 is 15 residues.

Only a few counts were recorded for this clonotype. This chain joins TRBV6-4 and TRBJ2-3; TRBD2 matches 8 bases. Germline V CDR1 and CDR2: MRHNA, SNTAGT. Trimming took 7 bases from V and 4 from J; bases not matched to a gene: 10. The length of the CDR3 is 15 residues. For the CDR3, the DNA is TGTGCCAGCAAACAGAGCGGGAGAGACGCAGATACGCAGTATTTT. Its translation: CASKQSGRDADTQYF.

This clonotype was found a few times. V is TRBV4-3 and J is TRBJ2-7; 10 positions agree with TRBD1. With V trimmed by 2 bases and J by 0 bases, 7 bases remained unmatched. This CDR3 comprises 17 residues. Per the germline V gene, CDR1 is LGHNA and CDR2 is YSLEER. CDR3 sequence (DNA): TGCGCCAGCAGCCAAAGTTCCGGGACAGGGGCCTCCTACGAGCAGTACTTC. It yields the protein CASSQSSGTGASYEQYF.

The table lists this clonotype with a few counts. This sequence joins TRBV9 and TRBJ2-7; the D is unclear. Germline V gene lookup returns CDR1 SGDLS and CDR2 YYNGEE. Trimming removed 0 bases at V and 4 bases at J, with 8 bases between. The CDR3 is 13 amino acids. DNA for the CDR3: TGTGCCAGCAGCGTAGGTGGAATGTACGAGCAGTACTTC. It translates to CASSVGGMYEQYF.

The V call is TRBV6-1, the J call TRBJ2-3; TRBD1 is a possible D gene (5 bases). V was trimmed by 4 bases and J by 2 bases, leaving 16 bases between them. The germline gives CDR1 MNHNS, CDR2 SASEGT. This CDR3 is 16 amino acids long. CDR3 region: CASSGSRKGHTDTQYF. The CDR3 DNA reads TGTGCCAGCAGTGGGTCTCGGAAGGGGCACACAGATACGCAGTATTTT.

Ten or more counts support this clonotype. Written as DNA, the CDR3 is TGTGCCTCCCCGAAGCGGGAGGGTGACTACGAGCAGTACTTC. The encoded protein is CASPKREGDYEQYF. The chain joins TRBV12-3 or TRBV12-4 to TRBJ2-7, with 10 bases lining up with TRBD2. The CDR3 is made up of 14 amino acids. V was pared by 11 bases and J by 3 bases, with 10 bases of the junction left unmatched.

V and J are TRBV30 and TRBJ2-1, with D perhaps matching TRBD2 (5 bases). V was pared by 5 bases and J by 5 bases, with 22 bases between. Germline V gives CDR1 GTSNPN, CDR2 SVGIG (reference sequence). CDR3 length: 16 amino acids. The CDR3, as DNA: TGTGCCTGGTCCCCCCCCGGGAAGTTCAACGACAATGAGCAGTTCTTC. This encodes CAWSPPGKFNDNEQFF.

The gene calls are TRBV7-2 and TRBJ2-1; 14 nucleotides match TRBD2. The germline V gene has CDR1 SGHTA and CDR2 FQGNSA. The CDR3 has 16 amino acids. Losses at the gene ends were 5 bases for V and 8 bases for J; bases not matched to a gene: 8. The CDR3 DNA follows: TGTGCCAGCAGCGTACCCGGACTAGCGGGAGGCCATGAGCAGTTCTTC. This sequence encodes CASSVPGLAGGHEQFF.

The V call is TRBV4-2, the J call TRBJ2-7, with a weak D call TRBD2 (5 bases). The V end lost 7 bases, the J end lost 7 bases, and 20 bases lay between the germline ends. Germline loops: CDR1 LGHNA, CDR2 YNFKEQ. The CDR3 totals 14 residues. The CDR3 DNA reads TGTGCCAGCACAGCCGCCGGGGTTTTAGGTGAGCAGTACTTC. This gives the protein CASTAAGVLGEQYF.

This chain joins TRBV27 and TRBJ2-7, with 11 bases matching TRBD2. Germline CDR1 MNHEY, CDR2 SMNVEV (reference sequence). The CDR3 spans 18 residues. V was clipped by 2 bases and J by 0 bases; unmatched bases: 9. The CDR3 region has the DNA TGTGCCAGCAGTTTAGGTCCTAGCGGGAGGCGAAGCTCCTACGAGCAGTACTTC. Translated, it gives CASSLGPSGRRSSYEQYF.

This clonotype was found a few times. This chain links TRBV11-2 with TRBJ2-2, with 15 positions matching TRBD2. Losses at the gene ends were 4 bases for V and 4 bases for J; bases not matched to a gene: 7. CDR3 size: 18 residues. Germline assignment: CDR1 SGHAT and CDR2 FQNNGV. The CDR3 nucleotides read TGTGCCAGCAGCTATGCCGGGACTAGCGGGAGGCTCACCGGGGAGCTGTTTTTT. It specifies CASSYAGTSGRLTGELFF. Supplemented by reference TRBV11-2 and TRBJ2-2, the full variable domain reads EAGVAQSPRYKIIEKRQSVAFWCNPISGHATLYWYQQILGQGPKLLIQFQNNGVVDDSQLPKDRFSAERLKGVDSTLKIQPAKLEDSAVYLCASSYAGTSGRLTGELFFGEGSRLTVL.

V is TRBV5-5 and J is TRBJ2-2; D perhaps matches TRBD2 (6 bases). Trimming pared 3 bases from V and 6 bases from J, leaving 15 bases between. CDR3 length equals 15 residues. Germline CDR1 is SGHKS and CDR2 is YYEKEE (reference sequence). The chain's CDR3 is CASSSTVWGAGELFF. As DNA, the CDR3 is TGTGCCAGCAGCTCGACAGTTTGGGGGGCCGGGGAGCTGTTTTTT.

This clonotype was seen a handful of times. The V gene is TRBV7-9, the J gene TRBJ2-5; D remains ambiguous. Germline assignment: CDR1 SEHNR and CDR2 FQNEAQ (reference sequence). Trimming cost V 1 base and J 5 bases, with 14 bases left between them. This CDR3 has 15 residues. The CDR3: CASSLGRSPRETQYF. The CDR3 DNA follows: TGTGCCAGCAGCTTAGGAAGGTCCCCCCGGGAGACCCAGTACTTC.

V gene TRBV28 combines with J gene TRBJ2-1; 10 bases align to TRBD2. CDR1 and CDR2 (germline): MDHEN, SYDVKM. This CDR3 is 16 amino acids long. The J segment lost 4 bases and the V segment lost 6 bases, leaving 9 bases of the junction unmatched. Here the CDR3 DNA reads TGTGCCAGCAGCCGTTACCTAGCGGGGGATTACAATGAGCAGTTCTTC. Its protein is CASSRYLAGDYNEQFF. Full variable domain (remainder filled in from reference TRBV28 and TRBJ2-1): DVKVTQSSRYLVKRTGEKVFLECVQDMDHENMFWYRQDPGLGLRLIYFSYDVKMKEKGDIPEGYSVSREKKERFSLILESASTNQTSMYLCASSRYLAGDYNEQFFGPGTRLTVL.

This chain connects TRBV10-2 to TRBJ2-5; the D gene is possibly TRBD2 (6 bases). This CDR3 spans 13 amino acids. Germline values: CDR1 WSHSY, CDR2 SAAADI. Trimming removed 6 bases at V and 2 bases at J, with 10 bases between. The DNA for the CDR3 is TGCGCCAGCAGACCGGCGGGGCAAGAGACCCAGTACTTC. It specifies CASRPAGQETQYF.

The J gene is TRBJ2-7, the V gene TRBV4-1; D assignment may be TRBD1 or TRBD2 (6 bases each). With 4 bases removed from V and 4 bases from J, the gap between germline ends came to 17 bases. The CDR3 is made up of 15 amino acids. Germline values: CDR1 MGHRA, CDR2 YSYEKL. CDR3 sequence reads: CASSLQRGAEYEQYF. In nucleotides, the CDR3 is TGCGCCAGCAGCCTTCAGAGGGGGGCTGAGTACGAGCAGTACTTC.

This clonotype was seen ten or more times. The chain employs TRBV12-3 or TRBV12-4 and TRBJ2-3, with D tentatively TRBD1 or TRBD2 (7 bases each). V was clipped by 6 bases and J by 4 bases, with 23 bases between them. CDR3 length: 17 residues. CDR3 DNA sequence: TGTGCCAGCAGGTCTTACAGGGGTGAGCGGGACGCAGATACGCAGTATTTT. Its translation is CASRSYRGERDADTQYF.